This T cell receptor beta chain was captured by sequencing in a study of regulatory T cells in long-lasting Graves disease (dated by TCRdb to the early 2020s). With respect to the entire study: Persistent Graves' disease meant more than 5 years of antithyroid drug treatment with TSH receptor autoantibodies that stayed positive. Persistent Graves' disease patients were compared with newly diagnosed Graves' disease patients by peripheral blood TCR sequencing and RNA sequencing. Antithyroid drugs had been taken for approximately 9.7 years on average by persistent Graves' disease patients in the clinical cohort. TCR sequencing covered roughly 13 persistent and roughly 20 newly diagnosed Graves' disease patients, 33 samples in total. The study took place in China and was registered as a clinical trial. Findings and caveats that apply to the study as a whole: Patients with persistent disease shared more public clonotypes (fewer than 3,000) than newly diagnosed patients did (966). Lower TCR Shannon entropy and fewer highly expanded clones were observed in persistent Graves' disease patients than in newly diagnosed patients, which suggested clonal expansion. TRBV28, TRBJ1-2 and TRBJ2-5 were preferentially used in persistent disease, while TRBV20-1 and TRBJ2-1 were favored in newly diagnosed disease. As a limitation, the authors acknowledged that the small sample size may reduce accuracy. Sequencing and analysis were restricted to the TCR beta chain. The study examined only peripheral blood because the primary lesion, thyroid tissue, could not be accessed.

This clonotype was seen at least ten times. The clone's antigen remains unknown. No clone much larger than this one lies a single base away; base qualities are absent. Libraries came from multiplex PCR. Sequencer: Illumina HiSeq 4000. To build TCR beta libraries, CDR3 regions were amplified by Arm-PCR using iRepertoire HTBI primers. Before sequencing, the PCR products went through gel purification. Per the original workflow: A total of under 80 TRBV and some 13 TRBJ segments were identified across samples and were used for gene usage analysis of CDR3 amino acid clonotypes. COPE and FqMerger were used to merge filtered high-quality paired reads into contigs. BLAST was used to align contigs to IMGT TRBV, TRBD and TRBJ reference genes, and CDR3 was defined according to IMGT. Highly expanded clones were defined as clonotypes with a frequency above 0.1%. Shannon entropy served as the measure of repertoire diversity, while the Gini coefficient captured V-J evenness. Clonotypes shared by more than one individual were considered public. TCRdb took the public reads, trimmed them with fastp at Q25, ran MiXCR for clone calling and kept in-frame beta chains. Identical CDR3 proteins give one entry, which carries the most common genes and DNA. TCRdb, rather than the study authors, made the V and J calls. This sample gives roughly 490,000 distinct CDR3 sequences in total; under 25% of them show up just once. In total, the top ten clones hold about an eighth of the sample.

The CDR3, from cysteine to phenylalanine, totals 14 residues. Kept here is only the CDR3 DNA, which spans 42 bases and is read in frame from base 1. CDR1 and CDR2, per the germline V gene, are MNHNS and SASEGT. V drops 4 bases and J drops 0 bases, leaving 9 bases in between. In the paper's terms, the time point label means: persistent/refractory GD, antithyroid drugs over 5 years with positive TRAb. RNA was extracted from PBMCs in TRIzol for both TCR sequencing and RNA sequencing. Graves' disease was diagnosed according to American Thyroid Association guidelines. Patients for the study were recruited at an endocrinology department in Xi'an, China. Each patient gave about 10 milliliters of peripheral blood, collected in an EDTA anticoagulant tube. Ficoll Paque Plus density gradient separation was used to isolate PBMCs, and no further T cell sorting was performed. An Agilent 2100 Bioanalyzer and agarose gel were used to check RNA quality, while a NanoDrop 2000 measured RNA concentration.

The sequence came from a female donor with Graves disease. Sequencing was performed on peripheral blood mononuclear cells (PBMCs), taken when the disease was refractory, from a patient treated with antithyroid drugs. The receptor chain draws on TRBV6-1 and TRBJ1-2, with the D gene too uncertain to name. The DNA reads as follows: TGTGCCAGCAGTGCCCTTGGCCCTAACTATGGCTACACCTTC. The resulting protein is CASSALGPNYGYTF.